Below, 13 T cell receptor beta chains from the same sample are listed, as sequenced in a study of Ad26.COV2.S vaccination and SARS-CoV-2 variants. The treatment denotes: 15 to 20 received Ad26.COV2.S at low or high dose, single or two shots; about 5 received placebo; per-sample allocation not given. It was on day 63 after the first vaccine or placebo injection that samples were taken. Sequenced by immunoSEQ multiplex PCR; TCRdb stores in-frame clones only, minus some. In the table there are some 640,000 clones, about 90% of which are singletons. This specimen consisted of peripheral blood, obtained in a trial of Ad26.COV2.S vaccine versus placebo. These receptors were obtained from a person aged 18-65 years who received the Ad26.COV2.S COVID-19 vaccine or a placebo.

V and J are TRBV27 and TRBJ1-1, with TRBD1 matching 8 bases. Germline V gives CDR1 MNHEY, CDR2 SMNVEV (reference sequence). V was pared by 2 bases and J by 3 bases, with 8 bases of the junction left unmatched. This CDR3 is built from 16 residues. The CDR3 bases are TGTGCCAGCAGTTTAAGGTCGGACAGGGCGCACACTGAAGCTTTCTTT. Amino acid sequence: CASSLRSDRAHTEAFF.

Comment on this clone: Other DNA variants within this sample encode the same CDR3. This CDR3 is CASSQTGGNQPQHF. The CDR3 nucleotides read TGTGCCAGCAGCCAAACAGGGGGCAATCAGCCCCAGCATTTT. The chain has TRBV7-2 and TRBJ1-5, with 7 bases aligning to TRBD1. Unmatched junction bases numbered 3, after V lost 5 bases and J lost 2 bases. The CDR3 spans 14 residues. Germline CDR1 SGHTA, CDR2 FQGNSA.

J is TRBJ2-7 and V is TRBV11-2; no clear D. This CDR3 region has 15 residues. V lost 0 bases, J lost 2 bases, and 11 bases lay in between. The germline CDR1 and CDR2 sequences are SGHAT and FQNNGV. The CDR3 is CASSLERSAPYEQYF. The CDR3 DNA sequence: TGTGCCAGCAGCTTAGAAAGAAGCGCCCCCTACGAGCAGTACTTC.

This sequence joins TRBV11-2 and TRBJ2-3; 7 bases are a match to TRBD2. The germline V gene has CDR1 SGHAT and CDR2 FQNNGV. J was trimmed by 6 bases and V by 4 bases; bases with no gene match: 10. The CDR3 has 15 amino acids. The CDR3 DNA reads TGTGCCAGCAGCTCGATAGTGGGGGGGTGGGATACGCAGTATTTT. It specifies CASSSIVGGWDTQYF.

CDR3: CASSLGGADTIYF. In nucleotides, the CDR3 is TGCGCCAGCAGCTTGGGGGGCGCGGACACCATATATTTT. The chain employs TRBV5-1 and TRBJ1-3; D is perhaps TRBD1 (5 bases). The CDR3 runs 13 residues. Germline CDR1 is SGHRS and CDR2 is YFSETQ. V lost 0 bases to trimming and J lost 8 bases, with 9 bases between them.

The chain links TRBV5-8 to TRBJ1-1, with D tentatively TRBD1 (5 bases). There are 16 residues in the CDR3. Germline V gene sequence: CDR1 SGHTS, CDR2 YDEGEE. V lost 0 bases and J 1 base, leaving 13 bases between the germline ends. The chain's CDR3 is CASSLGPSRANTEAFF. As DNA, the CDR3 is TGTGCCAGCAGCTTGGGGCCCAGCAGGGCGAACACTGAAGCTTTCTTT.

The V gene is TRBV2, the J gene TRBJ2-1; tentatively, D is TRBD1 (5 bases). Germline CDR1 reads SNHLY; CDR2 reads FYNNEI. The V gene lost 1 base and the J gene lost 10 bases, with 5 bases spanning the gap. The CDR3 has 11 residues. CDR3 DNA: TGTGCCAGCAGTGAAGGGACAGAGCAGTTCTTC. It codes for CASSEGTEQFF.

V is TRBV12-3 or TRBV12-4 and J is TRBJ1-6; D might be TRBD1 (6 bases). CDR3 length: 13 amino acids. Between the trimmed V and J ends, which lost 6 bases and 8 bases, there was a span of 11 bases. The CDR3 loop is CASSDRWDSPLHF. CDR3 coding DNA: TGTGCCAGCAGCGACAGGTGGGATTCACCCCTCCACTTT.

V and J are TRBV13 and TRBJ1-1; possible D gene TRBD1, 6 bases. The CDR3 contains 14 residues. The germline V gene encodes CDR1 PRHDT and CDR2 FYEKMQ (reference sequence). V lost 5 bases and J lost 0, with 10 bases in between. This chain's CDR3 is CASSLPGVNTEAFF. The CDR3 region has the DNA TGTGCCAGCAGCCTTCCAGGGGTGAACACTGAAGCTTTCTTT.

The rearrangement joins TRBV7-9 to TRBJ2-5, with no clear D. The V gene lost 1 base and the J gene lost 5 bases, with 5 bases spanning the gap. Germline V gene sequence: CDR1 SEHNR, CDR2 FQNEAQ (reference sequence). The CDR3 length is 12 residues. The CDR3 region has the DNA TGTGCCAGCAGCTTAGGAAAGGAGACCCAGTACTTC. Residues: CASSLGKETQYF.

CDR3 in amino acids: CASSARQGADYGYTF. The CDR3 nucleotides read TGTGCCAGCAGCGCTCGACAGGGGGCGGACTATGGCTACACCTTC. The chain recombines TRBV9 with TRBJ1-2, with 10 nucleotides matching TRBD1. The CDR3 runs to 15 residues. Germline V gives CDR1 SGDLS, CDR2 YYNGEE. V lost 3 bases, J lost 3 bases, and 5 bases stayed unmatched. The full variable domain, with the rest looked up from reference TRBV9 and TRBJ1-2, is DSGVTQTPKHLITATGQRVTLRCSPRSGDLSVYWYQQSLDQGLQFLIQYYNGEERAKGNILERFSAQQFPDLHSELNLSSLELGDSALYFCASSARQGADYGYTFGSGTRLTVV.

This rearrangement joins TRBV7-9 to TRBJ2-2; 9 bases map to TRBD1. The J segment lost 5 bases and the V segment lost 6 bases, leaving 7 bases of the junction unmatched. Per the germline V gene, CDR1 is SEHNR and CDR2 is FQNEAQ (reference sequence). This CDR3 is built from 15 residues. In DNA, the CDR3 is TGTGCCAGCAGGAGACAGGGGGGTTGGACCGGGGAGCTGTTTTTT. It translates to CASRRQGGWTGELFF.

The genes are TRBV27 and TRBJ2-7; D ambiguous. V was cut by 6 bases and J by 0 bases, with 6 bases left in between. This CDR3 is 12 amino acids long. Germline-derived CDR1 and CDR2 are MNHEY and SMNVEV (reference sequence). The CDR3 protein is CASSQNSYEQYF. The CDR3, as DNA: TGTGCCAGCAGCCAGAACTCCTACGAGCAGTACTTC.